The 16 T cell receptor beta chains below were found in one sample sequenced in a study of cytotoxic CD8 clonotypes in ibrutinib-treated CLL. The data were produced by immunoSEQ multiplex PCR, yet TCRdb's version contains in-frame clones alone and is incomplete. The table has around 300,000 clones, 80% seen once. The sequencing used PBMCs, collected before ibrutinib treatment. The receptor source for this set is a human donor with chronic lymphocytic leukemia.

The chain links TRBV9 to TRBJ2-1; possible D gene TRBD2, 6 bases. Germline V gene lookup returns CDR1 SGDLS and CDR2 YYNGEE. V was pared by 1 base and J by 6 bases, with 26 bases between. The CDR3 has 19 amino acids. The CDR3 sequence is CASSVTPQFGGEWPNEQFF. CDR3 in DNA: TGTGCCAGCAGCGTAACTCCTCAATTTGGCGGGGAGTGGCCCAATGAGCAGTTCTTC. The whole variable domain, filled in from reference TRBV9 and TRBJ2-1, reads DSGVTQTPKHLITATGQRVTLRCSPRSGDLSVYWYQQSLDQGLQFLIQYYNGEERAKGNILERFSAQQFPDLHSELNLSSLELGDSALYFCASSVTPQFGGEWPNEQFFGPGTRLTVL.

DNA of the CDR3: TGCAGTGCCATAACTGGAAACACCATATATTTT. Protein sequence: CSAITGNTIYF. V is TRBV20-1 and J is TRBJ1-3, with no clear D. Germline V lookup: CDR1 DFQATT, CDR2 SNEGSKA (reference sequence). The CDR3 loop spans 11 amino acids. V lost 6 bases and J 2 bases, leaving 5 bases between the germline ends.

The gene calls are TRBV11-3 and TRBJ2-1; 9 positions match TRBD2. Germline loops: CDR1 SGHNT, CDR2 YENEEA. Losses at the gene ends were 4 bases for V and 6 bases for J; bases not matched to a gene: 16. This CDR3 is built from 18 residues. CDR3 nucleotide sequence: TGTGCCAGCAGCTCCTCAATCGCCCCCGGGACTAGCCGCAATGAGCAGTTCTTC. Translating it yields CASSSSIAPGTSRNEQFF.

The rearrangement uses TRBV5-6 and TRBJ1-3; 7 bases fit TRBD1. The CDR3 consists of 15 residues. V dropped 4 bases and J dropped 0; count of bases not matched to a gene: 4. CDR1 SGHDT and CDR2 YYEEEE come from the germline V gene. The DNA of the CDR3 is TGTGCCAGCAGCGAGGCAGGGGGCTCTGGAAACACCATATATTTT. Its protein product is CASSEAGGSGNTIYF. Complete variable domain (other parts from reference TRBV5-6 and TRBJ1-3): DAGVTQSPTHLIKTRGQQVTLRCSPKSGHDTVSWYQQALGQGPQFIFQYYEEEERQRGNFPDRFSGHQFPNYSSELNVNALLLGDSALYLCASSEAGGSGNTIYFGEGSWLTVV.

This chain links TRBV19 with TRBJ2-7, with 10 nucleotides matching TRBD1. This CDR3 is built from 15 residues. The trim removed 1 base at V and 1 base at J, leaving 1 base unmatched. Germline V gene sequence: CDR1 LNHDA, CDR2 SQIVND (reference sequence). The CDR3 protein is CASSIGDRGSYEQYF. The CDR3 bases are TGTGCCAGTAGTATAGGGGACAGGGGATCCTACGAGCAGTACTTC.

V usage is TRBV7-9 and J usage is TRBJ1-3; D might be TRBD1 (6 bases). This CDR3 region has 18 residues. V was clipped by 1 base and J by 0 bases, with 16 bases between them. Germline loops: CDR1 SEHNR, CDR2 FQNEAQ (reference sequence). The CDR3 region has the DNA TGTGCCAGCAGCTTAGTTGTGGGGGGCCTCTTCTCTGGAAACACCATATATTTT. Amino acid sequence: CASSLVVGGLFSGNTIYF.

This clone is a singleton in its sample. The J gene is TRBJ2-7, the V gene TRBV18; 16 bases agree with TRBD2. CDR3 length equals 17 residues. In germline, CDR1 is KGHSH, CDR2 LQKENI. V dropped 0 bases and J dropped 1; count of bases not matched to a gene: 0. CDR3 DNA: TGTGCCAGCTCACCACCGGGACTAGCGGGAGGGTCCTACGAGCAGTACTTC. As protein: CASSPPGLAGGSYEQYF.

J is TRBJ1-2 and V is TRBV30; the D is unclear. V gave up 2 bases and J gave up 6 bases, with 7 bases separating them. The germline V gene has CDR1 GTSNPN and CDR2 SVGIG (reference sequence). This CDR3 is 11 amino acids long. In DNA, the CDR3 is TGTGCCTGGAGTTCGGGGAATGGCTACACCTTC. Its translation: CAWSSGNGYTF.

The V gene is TRBV9, the J gene TRBJ1-1; 7 bases agree with TRBD1. The germline V gene encodes CDR1 SGDLS and CDR2 YYNGEE. Trimming removed 0 bases from V and 4 bases from J; junction bases left unmatched: 12. This CDR3 comprises 17 residues. As DNA, the CDR3 is TGTGCCAGCAGCGTAGAGGGTCGGACAGGAAGAAGCACTGAAGCTTTCTTT. The encoded protein is CASSVEGRTGRSTEAFF. The variable domain in full, completed from reference TRBV9 and TRBJ1-1, reads DSGVTQTPKHLITATGQRVTLRCSPRSGDLSVYWYQQSLDQGLQFLIQYYNGEERAKGNILERFSAQQFPDLHSELNLSSLELGDSALYFCASSVEGRTGRSTEAFFGQGTRLTVV.

The CDR3: CAWSGDSLYGYTF. In nucleotides, the CDR3 is TGTGCCTGGAGCGGGGACAGCCTCTATGGCTACACCTTC. V and J are TRBV30 and TRBJ1-2, with 7 bases identical to TRBD1. This CDR3 contains 13 residues. V lost 3 bases, J lost 4 bases, and 5 bases stayed unmatched. Germline CDR1 and CDR2: GTSNPN and SVGIG (reference sequence).

To note about this clone: Other nucleotide sequences from this sample produce the same CDR3. This sequence joins TRBV30 and TRBJ1-2; the D gene is possibly TRBD1 (5 bases). The V end lost 0 bases, the J end lost 4 bases, and 9 bases lay between the germline ends. The CDR3 totals 13 residues. CDR1 GTSNPN and CDR2 SVGIG come from the germline V gene (reference sequence). CDR3 sequence: CAWSVRQGYGYTF. The CDR3 nucleotides read TGTGCCTGGAGTGTAAGGCAGGGCTATGGCTACACCTTC.

Here the CDR3 DNA reads TGTGCCAGCAGCCTAGCGGGAGGTAGTGCTGAGCAGTTCTTC. It encodes CASSLAGGSAEQFF. The V gene is TRBV28, the J gene TRBJ2-1; 11 bases map to TRBD2. The CDR3 runs to 14 residues. J was trimmed by 9 bases and V by 6 bases; bases with no gene match: 7. In germline, CDR1 is MDHEN, CDR2 SYDVKM.

The V and J genes are TRBV7-6 and TRBJ2-7; D possibly corresponds to TRBD1 (6 bases). CDR3 length: 14 amino acids. CDR1 is SGHVS, CDR2 FNYEAQ, per germline. Trimming stripped 4 bases from V and 4 bases from J, with 14 bases between. CDR3 in amino acids: CASSSPGQGYEQYF. The CDR3, as DNA: TGTGCCAGCAGCTCCCCGGGACAAGGTTACGAGCAGTACTTC.

The chain uses TRBV5-4 and TRBJ1-2; D is possibly TRBD1 (5 bases). The CDR3 sequence is 15 residues long. Germline V gene sequence: CDR1 SGHNT, CDR2 YYREEE (reference sequence). The ends were cut back, 0 bases at V and 4 bases at J, with 13 bases in the middle. The CDR3: CASSLAKTDVYGYTF. The CDR3 DNA follows: TGTGCCAGCAGCTTGGCCAAGACAGACGTCTATGGCTACACCTTC.

This chain joins TRBV5-1 and TRBJ2-7; the D is unclear. The germline V gene encodes CDR1 SGHRS and CDR2 YFSETQ. The CDR3 has 12 residues. V lost 3 bases, J lost 2 bases, and 6 bases lay in between. CDR3 in DNA: TGCGCCAGCAGCTGGGATGCCTACGAGCAGTACTTC. Its protein is CASSWDAYEQYF.

The genes are TRBV30 and TRBJ2-3; TRBD2 aligns across 10 bases. The CDR3 extends over 15 amino acids. The junction had 6 bases not matched to a gene; V was cut back by 0 bases and J by 6 bases. Looked up from germline, CDR1 is GTSNPN and CDR2 is SVGIG (reference sequence). CDR3 in DNA: TGTGCCTGGAGTGTACTCCCTAGCGGGAGTGATACGCAGTATTTT. This codes for CAWSVLPSGSDTQYF.